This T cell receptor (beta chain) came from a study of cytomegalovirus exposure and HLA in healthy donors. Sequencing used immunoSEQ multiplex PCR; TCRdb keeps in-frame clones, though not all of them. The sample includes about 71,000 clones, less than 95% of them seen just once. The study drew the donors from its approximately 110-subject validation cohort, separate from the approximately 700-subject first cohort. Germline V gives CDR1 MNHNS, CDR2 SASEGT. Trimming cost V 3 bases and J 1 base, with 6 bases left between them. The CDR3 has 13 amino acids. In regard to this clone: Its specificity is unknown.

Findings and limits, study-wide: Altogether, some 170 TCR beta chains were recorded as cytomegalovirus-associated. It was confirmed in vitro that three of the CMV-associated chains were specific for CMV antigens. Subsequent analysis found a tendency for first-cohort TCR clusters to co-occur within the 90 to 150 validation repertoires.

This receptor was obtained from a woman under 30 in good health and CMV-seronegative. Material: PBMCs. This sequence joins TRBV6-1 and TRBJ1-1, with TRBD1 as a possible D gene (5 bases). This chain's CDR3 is CASSDRENTEAFF. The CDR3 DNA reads TGTGCCAGCAGTGACAGGGAGAACACTGAAGCTTTCTTT.